This T cell receptor beta chain is drawn from a study of blood T cell repertoires in COVID-19. Sequencing used immunoSEQ multiplex PCR; TCRdb keeps in-frame clones, though not all of them. The table records approximately 240,000 clones, approximately 82% of them present only once. The CDR3 spans 14 residues. V lost 5 bases, J lost 4 bases, and 14 bases lay in between. The germline V gene has CDR1 SEHNR and CDR2 FQNEAQ (reference sequence). The TCR was taken from a woman between 35 and 50 years old who had recovered from COVID-19. The V gene is TRBV7-9, the J gene TRBJ1-1; D unclear. Sequencing was performed on peripheral blood. The CDR3 region has the DNA TGTGCCAGCAGCATAAGCCATCGGGGCACTGAAGCTTTCTTT. This codes for CASSISHRGTEAFF. Combining the CDR3 with reference TRBV7-9 and TRBJ1-1 gives the whole variable domain DTGVSQNPRHKITKRGQNVTFRCDPISEHNRLYWYRQTLGQGPEFLTYFQNEAQLEKSRLLSDRFSAERPKGSFSTLEIQRTEQGDSAMYLCASSISHRGTEAFFGQGTRLTVV.